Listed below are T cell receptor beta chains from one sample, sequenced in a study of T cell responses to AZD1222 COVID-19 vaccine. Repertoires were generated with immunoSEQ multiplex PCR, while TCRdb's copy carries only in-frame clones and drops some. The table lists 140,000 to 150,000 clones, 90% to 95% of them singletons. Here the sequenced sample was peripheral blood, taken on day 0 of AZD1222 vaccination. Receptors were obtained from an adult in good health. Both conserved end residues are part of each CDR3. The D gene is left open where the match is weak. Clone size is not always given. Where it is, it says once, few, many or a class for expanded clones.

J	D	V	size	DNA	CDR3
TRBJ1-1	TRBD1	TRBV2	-	TGTGCCAGCAGTTCGCAGGGGGGCACTGAAGCTTTCTTT	CASSSQGGTEAFF
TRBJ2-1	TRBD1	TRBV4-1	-	TGCGCCAGCAGCCGGACAGGGGGAAACAATGAGCAGTTCTTC	CASSRTGGNNEQFF
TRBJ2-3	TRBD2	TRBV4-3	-	TGCGCCAGCAGCCAAGGAACGGGGGGTTACACAGATACGCAGTATTTT	CASSQGTGGYTDTQYF
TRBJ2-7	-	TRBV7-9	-	TGTGCCAGCGGCAGTGGTGGGACTCCCTACGAGCAGTACTTC	CASGSGGTPYEQYF
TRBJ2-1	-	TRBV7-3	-	TGTGCCAGCAGCTTAGATCGAGACGGATACAATGAGCAGTTCTTC	CASSLDRDGYNEQFF
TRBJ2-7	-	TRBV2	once	TGTGCCAGCAATTATGGACAGAGGTCACCCTACGAGCAGTACTTC	CASNYGQRSPYEQYF
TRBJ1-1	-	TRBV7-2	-	TGTGCCAGCAGCTTAGTAGGAAACACTGAAGCTTTCTTT	CASSLVGNTEAFF
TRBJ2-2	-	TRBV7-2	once	TGTGCCAGCAGCTTGAGGGGGGGGACCGGGGAGCTGTTTTTT	CASSLRGGTGELFF
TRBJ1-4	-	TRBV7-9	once	TGTGCCAGCAGCCCAACAGGAGCGGGGAATGAAAAACTGTTTTTT	CASSPTGAGNEKLFF
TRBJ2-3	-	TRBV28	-	TGTGCCAGCAGCGGCCACACAGATACGCAGTATTTT	CASSGHTDTQYF
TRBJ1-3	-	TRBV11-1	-	TGTGCCAGCAGCTCGCGACAGGTCCCTGGAAACACCATATATTTT	CASSSRQVPGNTIYF
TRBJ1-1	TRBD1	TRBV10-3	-	TGTGCCATCAGGGAGGGGGCGCGCAGTGAAGCTTTCTTT	CAIREGARSEAFF
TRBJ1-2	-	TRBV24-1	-	TGTGCCACCAGTGACCCAAGGACGGACCCCTATGGCTACACCTTC	CATSDPRTDPYGYTF
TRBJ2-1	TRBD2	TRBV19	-	TGTGCCAGTACCGTTACTAGCGGTCCCTACAATGAGCAGTTCTTC	CASTVTSGPYNEQFF
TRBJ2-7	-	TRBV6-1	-	TGTGCCAGCAGTGAAGCTCAGGGGTCAGTCCACGAGCAGTACTTC	CASSEAQGSVHEQYF
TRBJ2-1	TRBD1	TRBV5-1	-	TGCGCCAGCAGCCAGTCGACAGGGGGGCATGAGCAGTTCTTC	CASSQSTGGHEQFF
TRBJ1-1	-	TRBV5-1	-	TGCGCCAGCAGCTTCGCACAGGTTGGGACTGAAGCTTTCTTT	CASSFAQVGTEAFF
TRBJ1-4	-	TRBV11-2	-	TGTGCCAGCAGCTTAGATCAAGAGGCAATAATGGAAAAACTGTTTTTT	CASSLDQEAIMEKLFF
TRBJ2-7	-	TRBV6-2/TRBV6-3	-	TGTGCCAGCAGTTTATCTGGATCGACAGCGAGCTACGAGCAGTACTTC	CASSLSGSTASYEQYF
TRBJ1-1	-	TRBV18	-	TGTGCCACCTTGGGGGGTACGAACACTGAAGCTTTCTTT	CATLGGTNTEAFF
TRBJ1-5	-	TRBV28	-	TGTGCCAGCTCCCAACAGAACAATCAGCCCCAGCATTTT	CASSQQNNQPQHF
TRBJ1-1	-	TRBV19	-	TGTGCCAGTCTTGATAGGACGGAAGCTTTCTTT	CASLDRTEAFF
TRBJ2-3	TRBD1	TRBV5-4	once	TGTGCCAGCAGCCGTCCTGGGACAGGGGCGGATACGCAGTATTTT	CASSRPGTGADTQYF
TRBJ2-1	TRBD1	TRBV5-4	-	TGTGCCAGCAGCTATACAGGGGGCGGTGAGCAGTTCTTC	CASSYTGGGEQFF
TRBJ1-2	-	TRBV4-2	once	TGTGCCAGCAGCCAAGATCCTAGGGTGAGCGGCTACACCTTC	CASSQDPRVSGYTF
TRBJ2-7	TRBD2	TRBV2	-	TGTGCCAGCAGTGAACTACTAGCGGGGCGTCGGTACTTC	CASSELLAGRRYF
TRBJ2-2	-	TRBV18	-	TGTGCCAGCTCCCGTCGGGGGCTGGACACCGGGGAGCTGTTTTTT	CASSRRGLDTGELFF
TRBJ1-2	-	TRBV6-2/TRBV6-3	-	TGTGCCAGCAGTTACCGGGAAATGGGCTACACCTTC	CASSYREMGYTF
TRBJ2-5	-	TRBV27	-	TGTGCCAGCAGTTATCGGGGCCAAGAGACCCAGTACTTC	CASSYRGQETQYF
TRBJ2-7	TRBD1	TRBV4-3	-	TGCGCCAGCAGCCAGACCCGGGACAGAGTCTACGAGCAGTACTTC	CASSQTRDRVYEQYF
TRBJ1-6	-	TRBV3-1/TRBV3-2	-	TGTGCCAGCAGCCAAGCTCCCGGGGGCAATAATTCACCCCTCCACTTT	CASSQAPGGNNSPLHF
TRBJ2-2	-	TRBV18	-	TGTGCCAGCTCACAGGTGGTGACTCCCGGGGAGCTGTTTTTT	CASSQVVTPGELFF
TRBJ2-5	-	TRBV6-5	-	TGTGCCAGCAGGCGTGGACTAACAAAAGAGACCCAGTACTTC	CASRRGLTKETQYF
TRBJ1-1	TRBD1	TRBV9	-	TGTGCCAGCAGTGGTGGACAGGGAGTTGGTGAAGCTTTCTTT	CASSGGQGVGEAFF
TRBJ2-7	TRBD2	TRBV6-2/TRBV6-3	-	TGTGCCAGCAGTCGTAGCGGGGTACTGTCGTGGGAGCAGTACTTC	CASSRSGVLSWEQYF
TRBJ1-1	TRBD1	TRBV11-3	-	TGTGCCAGCAGCTCGGGACAGGGGGCAGGGACTGAAGCTTTCTTT	CASSSGQGAGTEAFF
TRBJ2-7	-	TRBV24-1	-	TGTGCCACCAGTGATTCGAGGGCAGGGATGGGCGAGCAGTACTTC	CATSDSRAGMGEQYF
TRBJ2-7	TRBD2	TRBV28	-	TGTGCCAGCAGTTCCCGGACTAGCGGATTCGGCTACGAGCAGTACTTC	CASSSRTSGFGYEQYF
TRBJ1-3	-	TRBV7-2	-	TGTGCCAGCAGCCCTGGGGTCGTCTTCCTTGGAAACACCATATATTTT	CASSPGVVFLGNTIYF
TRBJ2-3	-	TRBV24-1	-	TGTGCCACCAGTGATCCCCCCTCAGATACGCAGTATTTT	CATSDPPSDTQYF
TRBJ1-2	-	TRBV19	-	TGTGCCAGTAGTATAAACCCAGGGGCCAGTGGCTACACCTTC	CASSINPGASGYTF
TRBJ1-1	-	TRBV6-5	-	TGTGCCAGCAGTTACAACAGAGACACTGAAGCTTTCTTT	CASSYNRDTEAFF
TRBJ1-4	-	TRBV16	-	TGTGCCAGCAGCCAAAATCCCCGGGGGAATGAAAAACTGTTTTTT	CASSQNPRGNEKLFF
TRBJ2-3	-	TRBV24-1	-	TGTGCCACCAGTGAGAGGACCTTTGGTGCAGATACGCAGTATTTT	CATSERTFGADTQYF
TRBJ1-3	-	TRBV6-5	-	TGTGCCAGCAGTTACTCGACCGGGGTAGCTGGAAACACCATATATTTT	CASSYSTGVAGNTIYF
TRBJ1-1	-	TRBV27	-	TGTGCCAGCAGTTTAGGCGGGGGCCGACCCCTGTTT	CASSLGGGRPLF
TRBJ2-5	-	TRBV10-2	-	TGCGCCAGCAGGCCCTTGGGGCAGGAGACCCAGTACTTC	CASRPLGQETQYF
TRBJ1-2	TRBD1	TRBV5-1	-	TGCGCCAGCGCCCAGAGGGGACAGCTATACGGCTACACCTTC	CASAQRGQLYGYTF
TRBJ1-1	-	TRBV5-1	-	TGCGCCAGCAGATGGTTAGCTGAAGCTTTCTTT	CASRWLAEAFF
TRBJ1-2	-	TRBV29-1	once	TGCAGCGTTGAAGATCAGTCTCTTGGGGGGCAAGGCGATGGCTACACCTTC	CSVEDQSLGGQGDGYTF
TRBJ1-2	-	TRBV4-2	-	TGTGCCAGCAGCCGTCGGCCGGGACATCGATCTCCGTATGGCTACACCTTC	CASSRRPGHRSPYGYTF
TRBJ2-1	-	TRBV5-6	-	TGTGCCAGCATACCAGGCAGCTCCTACAATGAGCAGTTCTTC	CASIPGSSYNEQFF
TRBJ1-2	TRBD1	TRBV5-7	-	TGTGCCAGCAGCTTGCCTCCGGGACAGGGAATTGGAACTAACTATGGCTACACCTTC	CASSLPPGQGIGTNYGYTF